This TCR beta chain was profiled in a study of PD-1 blockade in mismatch repair-deficient tumors. The overall study: Patients had approximately 11 mismatch repair-deficient cancer types and were previously treated and progressing. Study-level results: Tumor-resident clones, often undetectable pretreatment in blood, expanded then contracted after pembrolizumab.

All patients were mismatch repair deficient, assessed by either PCR or immunohistochemistry. Assay: immunoSEQ multiplex PCR; the TCRdb copy retains only in-frame clones and omits some. The table lists some 120,000 clones, about 88% of them singletons, with roughly 13% in the top ten. A word on this clone: What it binds is unknown.

Germline V gives CDR1 SGHRS, CDR2 YFSETQ. The CDR3 is 13 amino acids. The ends lost 3 bases at V and 4 bases at J; junction bases unmatched: 2. This chain uses TRBV5-1 with TRBJ2-3; 7 bases line up with TRBD1. The TCR sequence derives from an adult with mismatch repair-deficient cancer. The source was peripheral blood, collected 44 weeks after starting pembrolizumab. CDR3 coding DNA: TGCGCCAGCAGCTCGGGGACAGCAGATACGCAGTATTTT. It codes for CASSSGTADTQYF.